Listed below are T cell receptor beta chains from one sample, sequenced in a study of blood T cell repertoires in COVID-19. The table came from immunoSEQ multiplex PCR; TCRdb's copy has only in-frame clones and leaves some out. The sample lists tens of thousands of clones, 80% to 90% seen once, with more than 1.4% in the top ten. The sample taken for sequencing was peripheral blood. These receptors were collected from an older woman with acute or convalescent COVID-19. The CDR3 runs from the conserved cysteine through the conserved F or W. Fields, in order: J gene, clone size, V gene, D gene, CDR3 protein, CDR3 DNA. A D gene is named only where the DNA matches it firmly. Some rows mark clone size as missing; the rest say once, few, many or name a class of expanded clone.

J: TRBJ1-1
size: NA
V: TRBV10-1
D: TRBD1
CDR3: CASRATGERFTEAFF
DNA: TGCGCCAGCAGGGCGACAGGGGAACGATTCACTGAAGCTTTCTTT

J: TRBJ2-1
size: NA
V: TRBV29-1
D: NA
CDR3: CSVEDVFNEQFF
DNA: TGCAGCGTTGAAGATGTCTTCAATGAGCAGTTCTTC

J: TRBJ1-2
size: NA
V: TRBV2
D: NA
CDR3: CASSEEVFSGGSDYGYTF
DNA: TGTGCCAGCAGTGAAGAGGTTTTTAGTGGGGGCTCGGACTATGGCTACACCTTC

J: TRBJ2-1
size: once
V: TRBV27
D: NA
CDR3: CASSLQQLSYNEQFF
DNA: TGTGCCAGCAGTTTACAACAGTTGTCCTACAATGAGCAGTTCTTC

J: TRBJ2-5
size: NA
V: TRBV6-5
D: NA
CDR3: CASSYSGQGRETQYF
DNA: TGTGCCAGCAGTTACTCGGGGCAGGGAAGGGAGACCCAGTACTTC

J: TRBJ2-1
size: NA
V: TRBV7-8
D: TRBD2
CDR3: CASSTTSVGNEQFF
DNA: TGTGCCAGCAGCACGACTAGCGTGGGCAATGAGCAGTTCTTC

J: TRBJ2-1
size: NA
V: TRBV30
D: TRBD2
CDR3: CAWSGLAGDHNEQFF
DNA: TGTGCCTGGAGTGGACTAGCGGGGGACCACAATGAGCAGTTCTTC

J: TRBJ1-1
size: few
V: TRBV29-1
D: NA
CDR3: CSVMGQMNTEAFF
DNA: TGCAGCGTGATGGGACAAATGAACACTGAAGCTTTCTTT

J: TRBJ2-5
size: NA
V: TRBV28
D: TRBD2
CDR3: CASRTSGQETQYF
DNA: TGTGCCAGTCGTACTAGCGGACAAGAGACCCAGTACTTC

J: TRBJ1-1
size: few
V: TRBV6-6
D: NA
CDR3: CATPVEGGTEAFF
DNA: TGTGCCACCCCGGTGGAAGGAGGCACTGAAGCTTTCTTT

J: TRBJ1-1
size: NA
V: TRBV6-5
D: NA
CDR3: CAISQGRNTEAFF
DNA: TGTGCCATCTCCCAGGGGAGGAACACTGAAGCTTTCTTT

J: TRBJ2-6
size: once
V: TRBV24-1
D: TRBD2
CDR3: CATSDRRTSGSSGANVLTF
DNA: TGTGCCACCAGTGATCGAAGGACTAGCGGGAGCTCTGGGGCCAACGTCCTGACTTTC

J: TRBJ2-2
size: NA
V: TRBV18
D: NA
CDR3: CASSPTDSRGYLSGELFF
DNA: TGTGCCAGCTCACCAACGGACAGCCGAGGGTACCTTTCCGGGGAGCTGTTTTTT

J: TRBJ1-1
size: NA
V: TRBV6-6
D: TRBD1
CDR3: CASSQGVTEAFF
DNA: TGTGCCAGCAGTCAGGGGGTCACTGAAGCTTTCTTT

J: TRBJ1-3
size: NA
V: TRBV19
D: TRBD1
CDR3: CASRTGGTGNTIYF
DNA: TGTGCCAGTAGGACAGGGGGTACTGGAAACACCATATATTTT

J: TRBJ1-4
size: NA
V: TRBV5-1
D: NA
CDR3: CASSFGQGTNEKLFF
DNA: TGCGCCAGCAGCTTCGGTCAGGGGACTAATGAAAAACTGTTTTTT